This T cell receptor (beta chain) derives from a study of human T cells and chemical hapten exposure. This clonotype was seen many times. TCRdb re-derived calls from the RACE reads in MiXCR, one entry per CDR3 protein. The repertoire holds 280,000 or so distinct CDR3 sequences, about 7.7% seen once, with 1.2% in the top ten. As for time point: pre-sensitization, week 0. Noted treatment: therapeutic diphenylcyclopropenone sensitization with weekly scalp DPC. This TCR was recovered from a man younger than 35 with alopecia areata. Some clones in this sample may be carry-over from other donors' samples. The sample in question was whole blood, obtained in connection with sensitization to the hapten diphenylcyclopropenone (DPC).

The CDR3 nucleotides are TGTGCCAGCAGCTCCCGGCTAGAAGGCATTCAGTACTTC. Amino acids: CASSSRLEGIQYF. The chain carries TRBV11-2 and TRBJ2-4; D uncertain. This CDR3 has 13 residues. Germline V lookup: CDR1 SGHAT, CDR2 FQNNGV. V was trimmed by 4 bases and J by 9 bases, leaving 13 bases between them.